A selection of T cell receptor beta chains follows, all from one sample in a study of T-cell memory formation after mild COVID-19. MiXCR, applied by TCRdb to the 5' RACE reads, yields one record per CDR3 protein. The profile shows about 560,000 distinct CDR3 sequences, about a fifth of them singletons. The sample consisted of PBMCs or a T cell subset sorted from them (not recorded which). The source of these receptors is an adult woman who had mild COVID-19 (a few samples of this study predate the infection). Cell type and time point are not known. The conserved cysteine and the conserved F or W are not part of the CDR3 here.

TRBJ2-1 15 TRBV7-9 ASSTVMDRGRANEQF
TRBJ2-2 11 TRBV6-5 ASSYSNRGELF
TRBJ2-7 10 TRBV6-1 ASREPAYEQY
TRBJ1-1 13 TRBV3-1 ASSTRGKMNTEAF
TRBJ1-3 16 TRBV5-5 ASSLEWTGKFSGNTIY
TRBJ1-5 13 TRBV20-1 SASSRRAGGQPQH
TRBJ2-2 11 TRBV6-2/TRBV6-3 ASSYYGPPELF
TRBJ2-1 12 TRBV3-1 ATAEGGLYNEQF
TRBJ1-2 14 TRBV4-1 ASSQEIEGANYGYT
TRBJ1-5 13 TRBV2 ATRAQGYGNQPQH
TRBJ2-4 12 TRBV20-1 SARQHLAKNIQY
TRBJ1-1 9 TRBV20-1 SASSRGAAF
TRBJ1-1 13 TRBV5-1 ASSHGGVMNTEAF
TRBJ2-1 14 TRBV19 ASSHANPGSYNEQF
TRBJ1-3 11 TRBV7-8 ASSSDGRGGIY
TRBJ2-7 11 TRBV12-3/TRBV12-4 ASSSPGPYEQY
TRBJ1-6 13 TRBV10-2 ASSGGSGKTSPLH
TRBJ1-3 14 TRBV7-8 ASSFWGPNSGNTIY
TRBJ2-5 14 TRBV5-1 ASGPLGTSMRETQY
TRBJ1-1 15 TRBV6-1 ASSEVTGWTMNTEAF
TRBJ1-1 13 TRBV4-1 ASSPGQGPAREAF
TRBJ2-5 13 TRBV5-1 ASKAGASGPETQY
TRBJ2-3 11 TRBV14 ASSQAGPDTQY
TRBJ2-7 12 TRBV7-3 ASSVDPPGYEQY
TRBJ1-2 13 TRBV29-1 SVEDSSSGHYGYT
TRBJ2-1 17 TRBV19 ASSILYRRTSGKYNEQF
TRBJ2-5 14 TRBV11-2 ASSLEFGQRGETQY
TRBJ2-7 12 TRBV5-1 ASSDPGQGGEQY
TRBJ1-5 13 TRBV28 ASSLTTGTNQPQH
TRBJ1-5 16 TRBV10-3 AISESGLSGDANQPQH
TRBJ1-1 15 TRBV11-1 ASSLARRGQGNTEAF
TRBJ2-1 13 TRBV15 ATSRDRQGRGEQF